The sequence of this TCR beta chain was determined in a study of a mutant IDH1 vaccine in newly diagnosed glioma. Study-wide background: Former treatment meant radiotherapy, temozolomide, or both; the majority had gotten both.

This clone was seen more than once but under ten times. The antigen is not known. Time point of the sample: week 23, last vaccination. With topical imiquimod, each dose of the vaccine consisted of 300 ug of mutant IDH1 20-mer peptide. Donor diagnoses consisted of new WHO grade 3 or 4 IDH1-mutant, ATRX-lost astrocytomas. Study-level points and caveats: Changes in the top peripheral T cell clonotypes seemingly had no bearing on pseudoprogression.

CDR1 LNHDA and CDR2 SQIVND come from the germline V gene (reference sequence). Germline trimming cut 7 bases from V and 3 bases from J; bases unmatched to any gene: 7. The CDR3 extends over 15 amino acids. The assay was immunoSEQ multiplex PCR, and TCRdb's table has in-frame clones only and misses some. The sample has tens of thousands of clones, approximately 80% seen once. The chain recombines TRBV19 with TRBJ2-2, with 8 bases that match TRBD2. This TCR was sampled from a middle-aged man with glioma. The sequences come from PBMCs, collected from a glioma patient whose treatment included an IDH1 peptide vaccine. CDR3 nucleotide sequence: TGTGCCAGTAAGGGAAGGCGGGAGGACACCGGGGAGCTGTTTTTT. Its translation: CASKGRREDTGELFF.